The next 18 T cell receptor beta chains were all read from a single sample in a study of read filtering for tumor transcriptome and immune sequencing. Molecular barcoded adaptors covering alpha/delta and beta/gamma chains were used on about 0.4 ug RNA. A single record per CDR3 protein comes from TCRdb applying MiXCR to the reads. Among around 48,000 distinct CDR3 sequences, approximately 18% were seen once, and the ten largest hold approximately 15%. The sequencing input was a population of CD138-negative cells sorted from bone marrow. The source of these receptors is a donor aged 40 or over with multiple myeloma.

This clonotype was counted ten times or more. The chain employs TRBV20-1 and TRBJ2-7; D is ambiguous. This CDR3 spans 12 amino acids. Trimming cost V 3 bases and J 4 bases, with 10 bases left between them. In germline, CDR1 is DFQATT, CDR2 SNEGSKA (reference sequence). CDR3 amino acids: CSASFRGYEQYF. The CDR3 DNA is TGCAGTGCTAGTTTTCGTGGTTACGAGCAGTACTTC.

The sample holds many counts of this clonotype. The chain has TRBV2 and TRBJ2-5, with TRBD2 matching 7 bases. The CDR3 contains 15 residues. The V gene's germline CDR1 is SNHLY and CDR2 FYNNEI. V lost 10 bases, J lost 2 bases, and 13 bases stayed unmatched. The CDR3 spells CATKAWGLPQETQYF. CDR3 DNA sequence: TGTGCCACCAAAGCATGGGGACTACCGCAAGAGACCCAGTACTTC.

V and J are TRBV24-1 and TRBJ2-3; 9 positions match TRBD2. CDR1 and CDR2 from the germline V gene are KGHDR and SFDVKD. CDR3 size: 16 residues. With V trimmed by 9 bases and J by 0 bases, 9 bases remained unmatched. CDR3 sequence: CATAGGTSSSTDTQYF. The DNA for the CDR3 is TGTGCCACCGCGGGGGGGACCTCGTCTAGCACAGATACGCAGTATTTT.

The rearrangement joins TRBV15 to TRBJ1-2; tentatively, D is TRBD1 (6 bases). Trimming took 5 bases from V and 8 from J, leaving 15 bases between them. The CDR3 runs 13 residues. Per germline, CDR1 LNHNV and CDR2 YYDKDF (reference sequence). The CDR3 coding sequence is TGTGCCACCAGCCCCATGGGGGGGCAGGGCTACACCTTC. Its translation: CATSPMGGQGYTF.

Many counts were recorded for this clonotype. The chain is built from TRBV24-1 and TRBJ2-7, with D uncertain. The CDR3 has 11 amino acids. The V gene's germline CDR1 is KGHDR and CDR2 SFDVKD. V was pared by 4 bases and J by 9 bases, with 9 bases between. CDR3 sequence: CATSDRLWQYF. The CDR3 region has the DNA TGTGCCACCAGTGACCGGTTGTGGCAGTACTTC.

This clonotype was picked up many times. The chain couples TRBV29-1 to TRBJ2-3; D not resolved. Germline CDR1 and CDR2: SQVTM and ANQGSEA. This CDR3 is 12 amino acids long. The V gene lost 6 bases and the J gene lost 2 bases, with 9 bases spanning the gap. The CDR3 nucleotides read TGCAGCGTCGGCATTTCCACAGATACGCAGTATTTT. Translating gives CSVGISTDTQYF.

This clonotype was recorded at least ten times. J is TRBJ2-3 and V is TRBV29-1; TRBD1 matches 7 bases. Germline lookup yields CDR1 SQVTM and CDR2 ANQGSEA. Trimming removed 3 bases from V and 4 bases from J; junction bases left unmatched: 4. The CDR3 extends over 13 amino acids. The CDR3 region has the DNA TGCAGCGTTGAGCTAGGGGGCTCAGATACGCAGTATTTT. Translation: CSVELGGSDTQYF.

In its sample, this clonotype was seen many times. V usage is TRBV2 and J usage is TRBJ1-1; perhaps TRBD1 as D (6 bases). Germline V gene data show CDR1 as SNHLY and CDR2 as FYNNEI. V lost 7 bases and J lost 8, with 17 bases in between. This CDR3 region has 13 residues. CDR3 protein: CASTSRGQGEAFF. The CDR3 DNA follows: TGTGCCAGCACCTCACGGGGGCAGGGGGAAGCTTTCTTT.

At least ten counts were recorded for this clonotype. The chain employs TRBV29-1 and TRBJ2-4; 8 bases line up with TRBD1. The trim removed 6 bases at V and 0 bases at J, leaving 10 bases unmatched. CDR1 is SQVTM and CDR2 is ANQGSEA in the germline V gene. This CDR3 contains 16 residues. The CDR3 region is CSVTGERLLAKNIQYF. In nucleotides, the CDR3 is TGCAGCGTGACAGGGGAACGGTTACTAGCCAAAAACATTCAGTACTTC.

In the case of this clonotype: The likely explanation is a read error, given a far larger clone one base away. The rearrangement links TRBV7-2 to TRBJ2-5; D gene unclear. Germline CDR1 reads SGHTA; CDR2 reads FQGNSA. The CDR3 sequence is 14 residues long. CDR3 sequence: CASSLGRPQGTQYF. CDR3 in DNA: TGTGCCAGCAGCTTAGGTCGCCCTCAAGGGACCCAGTACTTC.

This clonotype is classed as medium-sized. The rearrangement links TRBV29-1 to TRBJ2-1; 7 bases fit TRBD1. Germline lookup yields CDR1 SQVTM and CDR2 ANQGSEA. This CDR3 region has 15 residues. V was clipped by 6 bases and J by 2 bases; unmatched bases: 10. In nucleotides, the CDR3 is TGCAGCGTCTCCGGGACAGCTACCACCTACAATGAGCAGTTCTTC. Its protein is CSVSGTATTYNEQFF.

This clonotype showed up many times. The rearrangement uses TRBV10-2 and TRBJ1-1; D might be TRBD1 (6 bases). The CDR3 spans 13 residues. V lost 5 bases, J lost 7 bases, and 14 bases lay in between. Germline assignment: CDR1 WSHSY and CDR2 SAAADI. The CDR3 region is CASSWGGWVEAFF. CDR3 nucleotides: TGCGCCAGCAGTTGGGGGGGCTGGGTTGAAGCTTTCTTT.

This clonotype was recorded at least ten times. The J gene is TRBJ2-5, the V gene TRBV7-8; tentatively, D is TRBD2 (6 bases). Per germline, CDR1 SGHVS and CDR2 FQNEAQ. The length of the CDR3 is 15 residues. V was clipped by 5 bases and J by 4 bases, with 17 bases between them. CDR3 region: CASSKLEGVIETQYF. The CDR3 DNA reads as TGTGCCAGCAGCAAGCTGGAGGGAGTAATAGAGACCCAGTACTTC.

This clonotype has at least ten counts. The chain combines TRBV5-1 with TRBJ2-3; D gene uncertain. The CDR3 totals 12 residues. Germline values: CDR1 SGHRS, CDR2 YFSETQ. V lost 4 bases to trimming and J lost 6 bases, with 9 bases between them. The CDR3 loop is CASSQSMDTQYF. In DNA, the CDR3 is TGCGCCAGCAGCCAGTCGATGGATACGCAGTATTTT.

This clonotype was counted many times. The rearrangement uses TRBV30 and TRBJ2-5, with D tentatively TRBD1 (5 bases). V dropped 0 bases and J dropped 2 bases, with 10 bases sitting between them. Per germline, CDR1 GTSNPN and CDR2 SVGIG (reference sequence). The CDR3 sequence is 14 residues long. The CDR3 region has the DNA TGTGCCTGGAGTGTCCACAGGACACAAGAGACCCAGTACTTC. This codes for CAWSVHRTQETQYF.

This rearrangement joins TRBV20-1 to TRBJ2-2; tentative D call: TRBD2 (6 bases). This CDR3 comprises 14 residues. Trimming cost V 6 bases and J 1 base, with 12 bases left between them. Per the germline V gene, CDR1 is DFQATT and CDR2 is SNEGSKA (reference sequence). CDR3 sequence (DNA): TGCAGTGCCCCTCGGCGGGAGAACACCGGGGAGCTGTTTTTT. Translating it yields CSAPRRENTGELFF.

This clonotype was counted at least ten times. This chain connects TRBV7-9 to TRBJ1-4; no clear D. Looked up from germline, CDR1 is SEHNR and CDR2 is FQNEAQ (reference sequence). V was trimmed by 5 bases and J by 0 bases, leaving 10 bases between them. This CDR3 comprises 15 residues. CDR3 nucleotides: TGTGCCAGCAGCCTCGTCCGGGCAACTAATGAAAAACTGTTTTTT. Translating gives CASSLVRATNEKLFF.

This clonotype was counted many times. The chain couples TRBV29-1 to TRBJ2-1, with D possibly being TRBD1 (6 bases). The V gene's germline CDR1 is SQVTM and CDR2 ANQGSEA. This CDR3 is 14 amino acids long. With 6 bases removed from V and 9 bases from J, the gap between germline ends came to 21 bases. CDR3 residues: CSVGSAIVGGEQFF. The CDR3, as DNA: TGCAGCGTGGGGTCGGCAATCGTAGGGGGTGAGCAGTTCTTC.